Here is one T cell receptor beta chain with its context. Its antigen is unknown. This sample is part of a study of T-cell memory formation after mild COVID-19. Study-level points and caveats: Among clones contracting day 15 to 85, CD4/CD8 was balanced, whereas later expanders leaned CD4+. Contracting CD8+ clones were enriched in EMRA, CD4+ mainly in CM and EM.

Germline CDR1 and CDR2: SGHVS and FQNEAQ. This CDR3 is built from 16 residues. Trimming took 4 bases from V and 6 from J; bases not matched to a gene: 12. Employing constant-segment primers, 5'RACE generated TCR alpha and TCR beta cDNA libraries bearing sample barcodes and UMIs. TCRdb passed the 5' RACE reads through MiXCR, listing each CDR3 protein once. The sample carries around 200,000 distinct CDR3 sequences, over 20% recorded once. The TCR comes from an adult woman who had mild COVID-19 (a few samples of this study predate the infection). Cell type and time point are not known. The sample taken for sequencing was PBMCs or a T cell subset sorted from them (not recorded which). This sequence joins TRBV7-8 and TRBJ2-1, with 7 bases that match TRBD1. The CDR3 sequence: CASSSQTGIGPNEQFF. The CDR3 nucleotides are TGTGCCAGCAGCTCTCAGACAGGGATTGGCCCCAATGAGCAGTTCTTC.